The clone carrying this T cell receptor beta chain was counted only a few times. No antigen is known for it. Stable disease denoted Graves' hyperthyroidism without ophthalmopathy progression within 18 months. Clinical symptoms, serum thyroxine, TRAb, thyroid ultrasound and orbital computed tomography established diagnosis. The germline V gene has CDR1 ENHRY and CDR2 SYGVKD. Trimming took off 3 bases at V and 2 bases at J, with 19 bases between the two ends. The CDR3 is made up of 17 amino acids. RNA transcripts served as the template for amplifying TCR beta CDR3 regions. The TCR CDR3 was amplified in a first-round RT-PCR using the HTBI primer set. TCRdb itself ran the multiplex PCR reads through MiXCR, one entry per CDR3 protein. Of about 540,000 distinct CDR3 sequences listed, about 45% were seen once; the top ten hold 6.5% to 9%. The data are from a study of T cells in Graves' hyperthyroidism and ophthalmopathy.

Study findings and constraints: Ophthalmopathy was distinguished from stable hyperthyroidism by 13 V-J signatures. In the blood, most expanded thyroid clonotypes above 0.001 appeared as well.

The TCR sequence derives from a woman between 18 and 29 years old with Graves' hyperthyroidism. The rearrangement joins TRBV10-3 to TRBJ1-2; D is possibly TRBD1 (5 bases). The sample consisted of peripheral blood or thyroid tissue (not recorded which). CDR3 sequence: CAISDAGPPSPNYGYTF. CDR3 DNA: TGTGCCATCAGTGATGCGGGACCTCCCTCCCCCAACTATGGCTACACCTTC.